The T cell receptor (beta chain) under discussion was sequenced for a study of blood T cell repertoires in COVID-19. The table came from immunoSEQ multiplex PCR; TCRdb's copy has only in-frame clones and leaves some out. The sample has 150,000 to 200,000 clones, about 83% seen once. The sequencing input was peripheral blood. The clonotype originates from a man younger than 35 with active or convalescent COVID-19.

CDR3 sequence reads: CASSESTGTGDSPLHF. DNA of the CDR3: TGTGCCAGCAGCGAATCCACCGGGACAGGGGATTCACCCCTCCACTTT. V gene TRBV9 combines with J gene TRBJ1-6, with 10 positions matching TRBD1. Looked up from germline, CDR1 is SGDLS and CDR2 is YYNGEE. V shed 3 bases and J 8 bases; nucleotides not matched to a gene: 8. This CDR3 region has 16 residues.